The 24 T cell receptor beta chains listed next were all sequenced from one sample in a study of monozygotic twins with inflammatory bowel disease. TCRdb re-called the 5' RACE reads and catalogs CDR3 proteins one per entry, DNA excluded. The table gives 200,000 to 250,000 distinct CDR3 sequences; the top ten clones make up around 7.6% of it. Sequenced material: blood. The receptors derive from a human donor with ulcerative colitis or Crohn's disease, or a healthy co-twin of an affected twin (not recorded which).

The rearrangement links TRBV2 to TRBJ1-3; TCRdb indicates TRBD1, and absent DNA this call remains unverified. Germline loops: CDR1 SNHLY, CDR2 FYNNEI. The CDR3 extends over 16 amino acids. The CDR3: CASSDSVRGSGNTIYF.

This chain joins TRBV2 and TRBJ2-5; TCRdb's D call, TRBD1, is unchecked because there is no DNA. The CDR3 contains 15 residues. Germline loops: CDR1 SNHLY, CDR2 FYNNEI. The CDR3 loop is CASSERTGSQETQYF.

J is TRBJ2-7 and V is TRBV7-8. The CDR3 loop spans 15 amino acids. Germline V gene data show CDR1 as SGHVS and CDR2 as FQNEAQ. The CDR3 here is CASSLDLGQSYEQYF.

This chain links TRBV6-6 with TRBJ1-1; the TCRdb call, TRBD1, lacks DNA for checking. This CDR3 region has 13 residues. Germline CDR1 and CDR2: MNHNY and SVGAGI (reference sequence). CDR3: CASRTTGGTEAFF.

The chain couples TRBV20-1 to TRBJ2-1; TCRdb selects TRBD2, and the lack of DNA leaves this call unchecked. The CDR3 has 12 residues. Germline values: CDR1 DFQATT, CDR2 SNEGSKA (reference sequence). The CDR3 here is CSAQRGHNEQFF.

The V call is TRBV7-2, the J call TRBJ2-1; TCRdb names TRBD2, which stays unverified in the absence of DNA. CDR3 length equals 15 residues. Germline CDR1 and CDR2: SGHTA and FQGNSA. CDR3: CASSLVSGWDNEQFF.

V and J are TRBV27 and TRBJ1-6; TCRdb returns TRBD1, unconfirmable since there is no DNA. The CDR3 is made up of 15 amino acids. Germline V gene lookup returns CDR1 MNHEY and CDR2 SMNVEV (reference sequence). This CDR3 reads CASRVGQGRGSPLHF.

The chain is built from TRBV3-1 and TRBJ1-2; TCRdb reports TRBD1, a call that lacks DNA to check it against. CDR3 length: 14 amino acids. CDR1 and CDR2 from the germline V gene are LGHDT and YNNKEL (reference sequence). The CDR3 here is CASSQAGTVGGYTF.

The CDR3 protein is CASSMMTGFSYEQYF. This chain connects TRBV19 to TRBJ2-7; TCRdb's assignment of TRBD1 cannot be checked, as there is no DNA. This CDR3 comprises 15 residues. Germline loops: CDR1 LNHDA, CDR2 SQIVND (reference sequence).

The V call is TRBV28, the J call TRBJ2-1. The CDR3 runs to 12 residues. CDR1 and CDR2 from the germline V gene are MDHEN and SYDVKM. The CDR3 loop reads CASSLGLYEQFF.

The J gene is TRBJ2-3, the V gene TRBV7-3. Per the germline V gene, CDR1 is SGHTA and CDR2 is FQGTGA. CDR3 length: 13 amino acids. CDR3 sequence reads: CASSLIPTDTQYF. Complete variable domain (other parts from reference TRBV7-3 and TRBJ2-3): GAGVSQTPSNKVTEKGKYVELRCDPISGHTALYWYRQSLGQGPEFLIYFQGTGAADDSGLPNDRFFAVRPEGSVSTLKIQRTERGDSAVYLCASSLIPTDTQYFGPGTRLTVL.

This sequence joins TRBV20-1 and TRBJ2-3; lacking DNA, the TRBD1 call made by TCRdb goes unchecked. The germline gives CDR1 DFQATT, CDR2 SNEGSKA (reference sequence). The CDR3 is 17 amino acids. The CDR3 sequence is CSARDPDRSQSTDTQYF.

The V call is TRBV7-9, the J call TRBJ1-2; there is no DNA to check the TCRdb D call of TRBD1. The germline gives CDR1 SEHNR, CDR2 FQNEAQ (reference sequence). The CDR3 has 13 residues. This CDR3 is CASSFTGVGGYTF.

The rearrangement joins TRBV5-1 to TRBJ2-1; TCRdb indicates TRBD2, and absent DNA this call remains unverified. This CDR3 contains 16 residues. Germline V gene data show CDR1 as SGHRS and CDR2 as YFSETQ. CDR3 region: CASSLVGGGPSGGQFF. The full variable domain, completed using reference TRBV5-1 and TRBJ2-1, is KAGVTQTPRYLIKTRGQQVTLSCSPISGHRSVSWYQQTPGQGLQFLFEYFSETQRNKGNFPGRFSGRQFSNSRSEMNVSTLELGDSALYLCASSLVGGGPSGGQFFGPGTRLTVL.

CDR3: CASSPRDHISNTIYF. The chain has TRBV7-9 and TRBJ1-3; there is no DNA to check the TCRdb D call of TRBD1. The CDR3 contains 15 residues. The germline V gene has CDR1 SEHNR and CDR2 FQNEAQ (reference sequence).

This CDR3 is CASSPRTSDHNEQFF. The chain carries TRBV18 and TRBJ2-1; as DNA is missing, the TRBD2 call by TCRdb cannot be tested. Per germline, CDR1 KGHSH and CDR2 LQKENI. The length of the CDR3 is 15 residues.

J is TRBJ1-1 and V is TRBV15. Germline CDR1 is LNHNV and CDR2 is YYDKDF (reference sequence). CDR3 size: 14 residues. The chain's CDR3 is CATSSLTMNTEAFF.

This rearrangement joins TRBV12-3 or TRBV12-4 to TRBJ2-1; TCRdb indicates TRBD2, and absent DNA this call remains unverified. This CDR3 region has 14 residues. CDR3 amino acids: CASSPVGGVNEQFF.

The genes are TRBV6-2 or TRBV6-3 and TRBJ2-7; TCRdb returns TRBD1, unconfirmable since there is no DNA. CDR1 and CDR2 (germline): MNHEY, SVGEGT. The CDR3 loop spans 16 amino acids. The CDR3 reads CASSPFLGQGEYEQYF.

CDR3 residues: CASSSSGHGPYEQYF. The V gene is TRBV9, the J gene TRBJ2-7; TCRdb's D call, TRBD2, is unchecked because there is no DNA. Germline-derived CDR1 and CDR2 are SGDLS and YYNGEE. This CDR3 has 15 amino acids.

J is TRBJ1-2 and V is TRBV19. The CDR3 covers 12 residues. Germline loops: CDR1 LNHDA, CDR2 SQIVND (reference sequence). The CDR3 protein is CATYDNVYGYTF.

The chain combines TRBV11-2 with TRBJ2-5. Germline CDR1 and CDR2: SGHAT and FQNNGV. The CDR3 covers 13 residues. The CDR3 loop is CASSFRVQETQYF.

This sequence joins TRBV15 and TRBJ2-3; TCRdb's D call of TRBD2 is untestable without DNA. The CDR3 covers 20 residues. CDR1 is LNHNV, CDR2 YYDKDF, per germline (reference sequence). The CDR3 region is CATSNPRGLAGGQNTDTQYF.

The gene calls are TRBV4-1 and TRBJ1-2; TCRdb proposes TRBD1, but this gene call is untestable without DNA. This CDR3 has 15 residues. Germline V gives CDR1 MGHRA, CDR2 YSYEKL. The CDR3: CASSQEVSGSYGYTF.